One and the same sample provided the 6 T cell receptor beta chains below, sequenced in a study of T cells in Graves' hyperthyroidism and ophthalmopathy. Amplified TCR beta CDR3 regions derived from RNA transcripts. HTBI primers were employed in a first-round RT-PCR of the TCR CDR3. In TCRdb, the multiplex PCR reads were re-called with MiXCR into one record per CDR3 protein. The data contain a few hundred thousand distinct CDR3 sequences, less than 25% of them singletons. The specimen sequenced was blood. These receptor sequences come from a man aged 18 to 29 with Graves' hyperthyroidism.

This clonotype was seen ten or more times. The V call is TRBV5-4, the J call TRBJ2-7; 10 bases map to TRBD2. This CDR3 is 17 amino acids long. Germline CDR1 SGHNT, CDR2 YYREEE (reference sequence). V shed 3 bases and J 0 bases; nucleotides not matched to a gene: 9. The CDR3 nucleotides are TGTGCCAGCAGCTCTGCCATAGCGGGGGGTAGCTCCTACGAGCAGTACTTC. This translates into CASSSAIAGGSSYEQYF.

The genes are TRBV6-2 or TRBV6-3 and TRBJ1-2; D uncertain. CDR1 is MNHEY and CDR2 is SVGEGT in the germline V gene. V lost 0 bases and J lost 3, with 11 bases in between. The CDR3 loop spans 15 amino acids. CDR3 region: CASSYSSPDYYGYTF. In nucleotides, the CDR3 is TGTGCCAGCAGTTACTCTTCGCCAGACTACTATGGCTACACCTTC.

For this clonotype: This sequence may be a read error, since a much larger clone differs from it by one base. V gene TRBV6-2 or TRBV6-3 combines with J gene TRBJ2-4; D perhaps matches TRBD2 (6 bases). This CDR3 comprises 15 residues. Per the germline V gene, CDR1 is MNHEY and CDR2 is SVGEGT. Trimming left V 4 bases short and J 8 bases short, with 18 bases between. CDR3 amino acids: CASSWDWVRLDIQYF. The DNA for the CDR3 is TGTGCCAGCAGTTGGGACTGGGTGCGGTTGGACATTCAGTACTTC.

The gene calls are TRBV11-2 and TRBJ1-5, with D unclear. This CDR3 has 13 residues. V lost 0 bases and J 10 bases, leaving 10 bases between the germline ends. Germline CDR1 SGHAT, CDR2 FQNNGV. CDR3 nucleotide sequence: TGTGCCAGCAGCTTAGATTGGGCCAGCCCCCAGCATTTT. This translates into CASSLDWASPQHF.

The rearrangement uses TRBV24-1 and TRBJ1-2, with 8 positions matching TRBD1. Germline CDR1 and CDR2: KGHDR and SFDVKD. The CDR3 runs to 15 residues. The ends lost 3 bases at V and 2 bases at J; junction bases unmatched: 4. As DNA, the CDR3 is TGTGCCACCAGTGATCCCGACAGGGGAAACTATGGCTACACCTTC. Protein product: CATSDPDRGNYGYTF.

This clonotype has just a few counts. One end of the junction varies from germline; a read error may be responsible. This chain connects TRBV18 to TRBJ1-1, with 12 bases identical to TRBD1. This CDR3 has 14 residues. The germline V gene encodes CDR1 KGHSH and CDR2 LQKENI. CDR3 sequence: CASPPRDRGPEAFF. The CDR3, as DNA: TGTGCCAGCCCACCCCGGGACAGGGGGCCTGAAGCTTTCTTT.